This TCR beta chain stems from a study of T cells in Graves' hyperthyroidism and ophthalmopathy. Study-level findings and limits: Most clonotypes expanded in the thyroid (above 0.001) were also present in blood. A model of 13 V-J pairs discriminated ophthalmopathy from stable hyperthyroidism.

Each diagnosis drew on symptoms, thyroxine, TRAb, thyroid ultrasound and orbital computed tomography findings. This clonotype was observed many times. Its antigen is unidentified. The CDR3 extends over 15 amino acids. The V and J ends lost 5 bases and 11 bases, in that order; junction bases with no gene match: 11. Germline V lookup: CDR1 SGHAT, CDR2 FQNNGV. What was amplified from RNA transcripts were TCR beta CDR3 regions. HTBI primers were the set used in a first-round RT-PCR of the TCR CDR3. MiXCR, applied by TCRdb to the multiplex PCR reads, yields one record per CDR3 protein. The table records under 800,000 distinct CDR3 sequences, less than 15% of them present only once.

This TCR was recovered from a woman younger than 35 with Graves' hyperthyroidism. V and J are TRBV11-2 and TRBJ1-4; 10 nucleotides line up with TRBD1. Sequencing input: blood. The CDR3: CASSASGTGALKLFF. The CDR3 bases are TGTGCCAGCAGCGCATCCGGGACAGGGGCCTTGAAACTGTTTTTT.